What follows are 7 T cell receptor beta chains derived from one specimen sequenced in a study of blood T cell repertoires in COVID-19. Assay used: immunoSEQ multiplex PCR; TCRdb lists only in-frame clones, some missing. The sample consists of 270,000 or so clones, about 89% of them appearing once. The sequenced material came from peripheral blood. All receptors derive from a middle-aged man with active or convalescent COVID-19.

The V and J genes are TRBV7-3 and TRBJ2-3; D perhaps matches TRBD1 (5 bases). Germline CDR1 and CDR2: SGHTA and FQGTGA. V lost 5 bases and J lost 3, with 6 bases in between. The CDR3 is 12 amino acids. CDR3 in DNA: TGTGCCAGCAGCCACAGGACAGATACGCAGTATTTT. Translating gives CASSHRTDTQYF.

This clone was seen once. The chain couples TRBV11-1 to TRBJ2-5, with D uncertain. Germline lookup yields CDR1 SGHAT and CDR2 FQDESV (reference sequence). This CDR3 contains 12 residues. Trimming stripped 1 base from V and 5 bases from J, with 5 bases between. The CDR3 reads CASSLGSETQYF. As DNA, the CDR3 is TGTGCCAGCAGCTTAGGTAGTGAGACCCAGTACTTC.

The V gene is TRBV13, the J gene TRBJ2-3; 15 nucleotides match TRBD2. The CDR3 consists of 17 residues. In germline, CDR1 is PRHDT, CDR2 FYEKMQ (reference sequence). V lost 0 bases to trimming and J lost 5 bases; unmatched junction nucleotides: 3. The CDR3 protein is CASSLGGLAGGIDTQYF. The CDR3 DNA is TGTGCCAGCAGCTTAGGCGGACTAGCGGGAGGGATAGATACGCAGTATTTT.

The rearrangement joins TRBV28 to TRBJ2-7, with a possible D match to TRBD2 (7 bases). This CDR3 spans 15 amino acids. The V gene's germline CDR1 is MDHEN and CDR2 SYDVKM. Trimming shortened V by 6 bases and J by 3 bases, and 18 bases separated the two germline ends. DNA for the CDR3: TGTGCCAGCAGGGGGCTCGGGGGGCCGAACTACGAGCAGTACTTC. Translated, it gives CASRGLGGPNYEQYF. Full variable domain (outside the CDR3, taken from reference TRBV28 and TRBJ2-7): DVKVTQSSRYLVKRTGEKVFLECVQDMDHENMFWYRQDPGLGLRLIYFSYDVKMKEKGDIPEGYSVSREKKERFSLILESASTNQTSMYLCASRGLGGPNYEQYFGPGTRLTVT.

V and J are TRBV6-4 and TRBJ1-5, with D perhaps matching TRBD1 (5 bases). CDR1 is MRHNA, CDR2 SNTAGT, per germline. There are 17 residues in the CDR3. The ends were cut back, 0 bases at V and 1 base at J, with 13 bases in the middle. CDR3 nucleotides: TGTGCCAGCAGTGACTCTGGGGCAGCCCGGAGCAATCAGCCCCAGCATTTT. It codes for CASSDSGAARSNQPQHF.

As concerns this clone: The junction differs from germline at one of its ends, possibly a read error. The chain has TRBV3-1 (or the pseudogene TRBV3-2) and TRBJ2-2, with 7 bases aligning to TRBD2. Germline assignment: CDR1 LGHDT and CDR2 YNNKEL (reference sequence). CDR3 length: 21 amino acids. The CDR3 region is CASSQDGPLRGREVNAGELFF. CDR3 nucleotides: TGTGCCAGCAGCCAAGATGGCCCTTTGAGGGGCCGGGAGGTGAACGCCGGGGAGCTGTTTTTT.

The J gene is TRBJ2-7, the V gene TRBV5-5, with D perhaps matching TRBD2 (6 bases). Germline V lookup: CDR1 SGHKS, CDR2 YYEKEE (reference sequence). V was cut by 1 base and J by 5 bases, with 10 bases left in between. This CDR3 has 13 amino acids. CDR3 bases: TGTGCCAGCAGCTTGTGGGGGGAAAACGAGCAGTACTTC. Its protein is CASSLWGENEQYF.